These 30 T cell receptor beta chains came from one sample sequenced in a study of cytomegalovirus exposure and HLA in healthy donors. The PCR employed 60 Vbeta primers together with 13 Jbeta primers. Sequencing used immunoSEQ multiplex PCR; TCRdb keeps in-frame clones, though not all of them. The data show approximately 180,000 clones, over 65% seen once. The sequenced sample was PBMCs. The receptor set was obtained from a young woman in good health and CMV-seropositive.

This chain connects TRBV10-1 to TRBJ2-7; 11 nucleotides line up with TRBD1. CDR1 is WNHNN and CDR2 is SYGVQD in the germline V gene (reference sequence). The CDR3 extends over 15 amino acids. With V trimmed by 5 bases and J by 5 bases, 8 bases remained unmatched. CDR3 sequence reads: CASSRGQGATDEQYF. The CDR3 nucleotides read TGCGCCAGCAGTCGCGGACAGGGGGCTACAGACGAGCAGTACTTC.

This sequence joins TRBV7-2 and TRBJ2-7; D might be TRBD2 (5 bases). CDR3 length: 15 amino acids. Germline assignment: CDR1 SGHTA and CDR2 FQGNSA. V lost 1 base and J lost 0, with 10 bases in between. DNA for the CDR3: TGTGCCAGCAGCTTAGGGCCGGGGAGCTCCTACGAGCAGTACTTC. Its translation: CASSLGPGSSYEQYF. Full variable domain (outside the CDR3, taken from reference TRBV7-2 and TRBJ2-7): GAGVSQSPSNKVTEKGKDVELRCDPISGHTALYWYRQSLGQGLEFLIYFQGNSAPDKSGLPSDRFSAERTGGSVSTLTIQRTQQEDSAVYLCASSLGPGSSYEQYFGPGTRLTVT.

This clone was picked up a small number of times. DNA for the CDR3: TGTGCTAGTGGTTTGCGACAGGGTGGCAATCAGCCCCAGCATTTT. Its protein is CASGLRQGGNQPQHF. The chain has TRBV12-5 and TRBJ1-5; 7 nucleotides align to TRBD1. Germline V gene data show CDR1 as LGHNT and CDR2 as FRNRAP. V lost 2 bases, J lost 2 bases, and 3 bases stayed unmatched. The CDR3 covers 15 residues.

The rearrangement uses TRBV28 and TRBJ1-5; D not resolved. Looked up from germline, CDR1 is MDHEN and CDR2 is SYDVKM. V was trimmed by 11 bases and J by 4 bases, leaving 12 bases between them. This CDR3 has 12 residues. Written as DNA, the CDR3 is TGTGCCTGCTGGAGTGGGAATCAGCCCCAGCATTTT. Translated, it gives CACWSGNQPQHF.

The V and J genes are TRBV10-1 and TRBJ2-1; 14 nucleotides align to TRBD2. This CDR3 contains 16 residues. V lost 2 bases to trimming and J lost 6 bases; unmatched junction nucleotides: 3. Germline values: CDR1 WNHNN, CDR2 SYGVQD (reference sequence). CDR3 protein: CASSEGTSGRSNEQFF. The CDR3 DNA reads TGCGCCAGCAGTGAGGGGACTAGCGGGAGAAGCAATGAGCAGTTCTTC.

In the case of this clone: The identical CDR3 is also encoded by other nucleotide sequences in the sample. The chain links TRBV5-4 to TRBJ2-1; 12 positions agree with TRBD1. Germline values: CDR1 SGHNT, CDR2 YYREEE (reference sequence). The CDR3 is made up of 15 amino acids. J gave up 4 bases and V 4 bases, and 3 bases lay outside the gene matches. CDR3 coding DNA: TGTGCCAGCAGCGGGGGACAGGGGGCTTACAATGAGCAGTTCTTC. As protein: CASSGGQGAYNEQFF.

A few counts support this clone. V gene TRBV5-1 combines with J gene TRBJ1-2; TRBD1 agrees at 9 bases. The CDR3 spans 15 residues. V lost 3 bases, J lost 8 bases, and 11 bases stayed unmatched. Germline V gene lookup returns CDR1 SGHRS and CDR2 YFSETQ. The CDR3 sequence: CASSSEPGTGMGYTF. The CDR3 DNA reads TGCGCCAGCAGCTCGGAGCCCGGGACAGGGATGGGCTACACCTTC.

J is TRBJ1-2 and V is TRBV28, with 10 bases matching TRBD1. The trim removed 6 bases at V and 5 bases at J, leaving 6 bases unmatched. Germline CDR1 reads MDHEN; CDR2 reads SYDVKM. CDR3 length equals 14 residues. The CDR3 loop reads CASSLDRGGYGYTF. CDR3 DNA: TGTGCCAGCAGCCTGGACAGGGGGGGATATGGCTACACCTTC.

The chain carries TRBV30 and TRBJ2-7, with a weak D call TRBD2 (6 bases). V was clipped by 7 bases and J by 3 bases, with 13 bases between them. CDR1 and CDR2 from the germline V gene are GTSNPN and SVGIG (reference sequence). The CDR3 loop spans 12 amino acids. CDR3 DNA sequence: TGTGCCTCCAGTGGGGGGTTCTACGAGCAGTACTTC. Translating it yields CASSGGFYEQYF. The variable domain in full, completed from reference TRBV30 and TRBJ2-7, reads SQTIHQWPATLVQPVGSPLSLECTVEGTSNPNLYWYRQAAGRGLQLLFYSVGIGQISSEVPQNLSASRPQDRQFILSSKKLLLSDSGFYLCASSGGFYEQYFGPGTRLTVT.

Points on this clone: The limits of the CDR3 on the DNA are not certain, so only TCRdb's listed CDR3 is given. The CDR3 loop is CASSSSWGTGAEAFF. V is TRBV6-5 and J is TRBJ1-1; the DNA was not used to check the table's D call, TRBD1. Germline CDR1 and CDR2: MNHEY and SVGAGI. The CDR3 totals 15 residues, both ends included.

The rearrangement uses TRBV7-9 and TRBJ1-5; unclear D gene. The CDR3 has 15 amino acids. Looked up from germline, CDR1 is SEHNR and CDR2 is FQNEAQ (reference sequence). V lost 0 bases, J lost 4 bases, and 10 bases lay in between. CDR3 nucleotides: TGTGCCAGCAGCTTAGCATCTGGGCTAAATCAGCCCCAGCATTTT. It yields the protein CASSLASGLNQPQHF.

The chain couples TRBV5-1 to TRBJ1-1; D unclear. The CDR3 is 13 amino acids. V lost 3 bases and J lost 1, with 7 bases in between. Germline CDR1 is SGHRS and CDR2 is YFSETQ. CDR3 sequence: CASSYLTNTEAFF. Here the CDR3 DNA reads TGCGCCAGCAGCTACTTAACGAACACTGAAGCTTTCTTT.

V and J are TRBV5-1 and TRBJ1-2, with 9 bases fitting TRBD1. Trimming cost V 3 bases and J 8 bases; bases outside gene matches: 8. The CDR3 covers 14 residues. Germline V gene sequence: CDR1 SGHRS, CDR2 YFSETQ. The CDR3 here is CASSSRQGGYGYTF. CDR3 nucleotides: TGCGCCAGCAGCTCAAGACAGGGGGGGTACGGCTACACCTTC.

This rearrangement joins TRBV18 to TRBJ2-5, with TRBD1 matching over 7 bases. The ends lost 2 bases at V and 1 base at J; junction bases unmatched: 4. The germline V gene encodes CDR1 KGHSH and CDR2 LQKENI. The CDR3 length is 15 residues. CDR3 in DNA: TGTGCCAGCTCACCATCGACAGGGATCCAAGAGACCCAGTACTTC. Its translation is CASSPSTGIQETQYF.

J is TRBJ1-2 and V is TRBV28; 7 bases are shared with TRBD1. Per germline, CDR1 MDHEN and CDR2 SYDVKM. Trimming at V came to 5 bases and at J to 2 bases, leaving 5 bases not matched to a gene. The CDR3 loop spans 14 amino acids. The CDR3 spells CASSPEGGNYGYTF. CDR3 nucleotide sequence: TGTGCCAGCAGTCCCGAAGGGGGCAACTATGGCTACACCTTC.

The CDR3 nucleotides are TGTGCCAGCAGTTACGGCCCACTGGGCGATGACGAGCAGTACTTC. Its translation: CASSYGPLGDDEQYF. The chain employs TRBV6-6 and TRBJ2-7; D is ambiguous. The CDR3 sequence is 15 residues long. V was cut by 2 bases and J by 5 bases, with 16 bases left in between. Germline CDR1 MNHNY, CDR2 SVGAGI (reference sequence).

This sequence joins TRBV10-3 and TRBJ1-5, with D unclear. V lost 2 bases and J lost 1, with 6 bases in between. This CDR3 has 14 amino acids. Germline loops: CDR1 ENHRY, CDR2 SYGVKD. The CDR3 DNA reads as TGTGCCATCAGTGAGGGCGGAAGCAATCAGCCCCAGCATTTT. Translating gives CAISEGGSNQPQHF.

The chain employs TRBV10-3 and TRBJ2-2; TRBD2 matches at 10 bases. The CDR3 contains 17 residues. J gave up 4 bases and V 6 bases, and 11 bases lay outside the gene matches. Germline V gene data show CDR1 as ENHRY and CDR2 as SYGVKD. In nucleotides, the CDR3 is TGTGCCATCAGCCAGCAGGGAGCGGGGGGGAGCACCGGGGAGCTGTTTTTT. It translates to CAISQQGAGGSTGELFF.

The chain has TRBV7-7 and TRBJ2-5, with TRBD1 matching 11 bases. CDR1 and CDR2 from the germline V gene are SSHAT and FNYEAQ (reference sequence). Trimming removed 5 bases from V and 5 bases from J; junction bases left unmatched: 7. The CDR3 consists of 15 residues. CDR3 nucleotide sequence: TGTGCCAGCAGCCGGGGGACAGGGGGGCGGGAGACCCAGTACTTC. This sequence encodes CASSRGTGGRETQYF.

The chain recombines TRBV9 with TRBJ1-1; 8 nucleotides agree with TRBD1. CDR1 and CDR2 from the germline V gene are SGDLS and YYNGEE. The CDR3 has 14 residues. V shed 4 bases and J 2 bases; nucleotides not matched to a gene: 4. CDR3 bases: TGTGCCAGCAGCTTAGGACAGGGAAACACTGAAGCTTTCTTT. This translates into CASSLGQGNTEAFF. The full variable domain, with the rest looked up from reference TRBV9 and TRBJ1-1, is DSGVTQTPKHLITATGQRVTLRCSPRSGDLSVYWYQQSLDQGLQFLIQYYNGEERAKGNILERFSAQQFPDLHSELNLSSLELGDSALYFCASSLGQGNTEAFFGQGTRLTVV.

The chain employs TRBV4-3 and TRBJ2-2, with D perhaps matching TRBD1 (6 bases). In germline, CDR1 is LGHNA, CDR2 YSLEER. Trimming cost V 1 base and J 1 base, with 10 bases left between them. CDR3 length: 16 residues. The CDR3 sequence is CASSQAGAGNTGELFF. CDR3 sequence (DNA): TGCGCCAGCAGCCAAGCAGGGGCTGGGAACACCGGGGAGCTGTTTTTT.

The chain employs TRBV6-5 and TRBJ1-4; tentative D call: TRBD1 (6 bases). CDR1 and CDR2 (germline): MNHEY, SVGAGI. The CDR3 has 14 amino acids. Trimming removed 8 bases at V and 7 bases at J, with 17 bases between. The CDR3 is CASGVGGASEKLFF. As DNA, the CDR3 is TGTGCCAGCGGGGTCGGGGGGGCGAGTGAAAAACTGTTTTTT.

V is TRBV5-6 and J is TRBJ2-3, with D possibly being TRBD2 (7 bases). V lost 3 bases, J lost 4 bases, and 9 bases lay in between. The germline V gene has CDR1 SGHDT and CDR2 YYEEEE. This CDR3 spans 13 amino acids. CDR3 nucleotide sequence: TGTGCCAGCAGCTGGGGGGGCCCAGATACGCAGTATTTT. This gives the protein CASSWGGPDTQYF.

The rearrangement joins TRBV5-1 to TRBJ1-4, with D unresolved. Trimming took 4 bases from V and 1 from J, leaving 11 bases between them. The CDR3 is 15 residues long. CDR1 is SGHRS, CDR2 YFSETQ, per germline. For the CDR3, the DNA is TGCGCCAGCAGCGTTAGCGTGGGAACTAATGAAAAACTGTTTTTT. Translated: CASSVSVGTNEKLFF.

The rearrangement joins TRBV7-2 to TRBJ2-2, with 8 bases lining up with TRBD2. CDR1 SGHTA and CDR2 FQGNSA come from the germline V gene. This CDR3 is 16 amino acids long. V was clipped by 3 bases and J by 5 bases; unmatched bases: 8. CDR3 in DNA: TGTGCCAGCAGCTTGATGGCGGGGGGTATAACCGGGGAGCTGTTTTTT. Residues: CASSLMAGGITGELFF.

This clone was seen just once. This chain uses TRBV6-1 with TRBJ2-3, with 9 bases fitting TRBD2. The CDR3 extends over 15 amino acids. Germline V gene sequence: CDR1 MNHNS, CDR2 SASEGT. The V segment lost 4 bases and the J segment 5 bases; nucleotides outside the gene matches: 7. The DNA for the CDR3 is TGTGCCAGCAGTGGTAGCGGGAGTCTCTTAGATACGCAGTATTTT. It specifies CASSGSGSLLDTQYF.

This clone appeared once. V and J are TRBV4-1 and TRBJ2-7; 9 nucleotides match TRBD2. CDR3 length equals 15 residues. Germline V gives CDR1 MGHRA, CDR2 YSYEKL. The V gene end was trimmed by 0 bases and the J gene end by 2 bases; junction bases not matched to a gene: 2. CDR3 in DNA: TGCGCCAGCAGCCAAGACTGGACTAGCGCCTACGAGCAGTACTTC. Translation gives CASSQDWTSAYEQYF.

The chain uses TRBV18 and TRBJ2-7; a possible D gene is TRBD2 (5 bases). Germline V gives CDR1 KGHSH, CDR2 LQKENI. Trimming removed 0 bases at V and 7 bases at J, with 10 bases between. There are 13 residues in the CDR3. CDR3 in amino acids: CASSPPGAGEQYF. The DNA for the CDR3 is TGTGCCAGCTCACCACCGGGAGCCGGGGAGCAGTACTTC.

This clone was observed once. The junction shows a germline mismatch at one end, possibly a read error. This sample also contains other DNA sequences that code for the same CDR3. V usage is TRBV2 and J usage is TRBJ2-5; 9 nucleotides align to TRBD1. This CDR3 has 15 residues. From germline, CDR1 is SNHLY and CDR2 FYNNEI. Here the CDR3 DNA reads TGCGCCAGCAGCCAGGACAGGGGAGGGGGGGAGACCCAGTACTTC. This codes for CASSQDRGGGETQYF.

CDR3: CASSPTDRVTDTQYF. The CDR3 region has the DNA TGTGCCAGCAGCCCTACCGACAGGGTCACAGATACGCAGTATTTT. V and J are TRBV4-2 and TRBJ2-3; TRBD1 matches 7 bases. The CDR3 has 15 residues. Unmatched junction bases numbered 6, after V lost 4 bases and J lost 2 bases. The V gene's germline CDR1 is LGHNA and CDR2 YNFKEQ.